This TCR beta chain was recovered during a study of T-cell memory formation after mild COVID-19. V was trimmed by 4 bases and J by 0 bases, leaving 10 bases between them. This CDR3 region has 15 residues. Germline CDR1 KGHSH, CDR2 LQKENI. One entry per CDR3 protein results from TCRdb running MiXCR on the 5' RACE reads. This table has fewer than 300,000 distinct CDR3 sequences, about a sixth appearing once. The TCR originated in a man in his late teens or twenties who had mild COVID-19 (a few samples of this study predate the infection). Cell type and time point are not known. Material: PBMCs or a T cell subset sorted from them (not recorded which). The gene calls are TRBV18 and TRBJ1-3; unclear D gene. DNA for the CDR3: TGTGCCAGCTCACACCTTACTATCTCTGGAAACACCATATATTTT. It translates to CASSHLTISGNTIYF.